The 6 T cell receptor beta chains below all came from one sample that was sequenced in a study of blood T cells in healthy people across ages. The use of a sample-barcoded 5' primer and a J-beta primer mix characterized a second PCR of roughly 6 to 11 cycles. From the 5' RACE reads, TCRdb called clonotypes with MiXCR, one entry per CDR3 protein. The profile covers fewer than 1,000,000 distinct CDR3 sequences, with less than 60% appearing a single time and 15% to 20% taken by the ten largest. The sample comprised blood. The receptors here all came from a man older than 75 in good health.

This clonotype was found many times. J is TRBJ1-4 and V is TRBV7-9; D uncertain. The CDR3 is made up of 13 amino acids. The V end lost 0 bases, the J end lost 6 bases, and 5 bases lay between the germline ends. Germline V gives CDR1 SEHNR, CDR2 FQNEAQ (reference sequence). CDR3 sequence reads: CASSLANHEKLFF. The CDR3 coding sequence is TGTGCCAGCAGCTTAGCGAACCATGAAAAACTGTTTTTT.

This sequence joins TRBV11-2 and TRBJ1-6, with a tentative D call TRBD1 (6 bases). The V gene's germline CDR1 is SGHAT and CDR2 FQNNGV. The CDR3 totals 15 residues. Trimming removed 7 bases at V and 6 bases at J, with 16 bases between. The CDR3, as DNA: TGTGCCAGCACTTCCCGGGACACTACTAATTCACCCCTCCACTTT. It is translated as CASTSRDTTNSPLHF.

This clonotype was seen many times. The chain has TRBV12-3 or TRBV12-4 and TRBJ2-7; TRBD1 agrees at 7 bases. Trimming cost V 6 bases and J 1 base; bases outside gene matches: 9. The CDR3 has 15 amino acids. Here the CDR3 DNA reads TGTGCCAGCAGCGCGAGGAAGGGGGCTTCCTACGAGCAGTACTTC. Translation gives CASSARKGASYEQYF.

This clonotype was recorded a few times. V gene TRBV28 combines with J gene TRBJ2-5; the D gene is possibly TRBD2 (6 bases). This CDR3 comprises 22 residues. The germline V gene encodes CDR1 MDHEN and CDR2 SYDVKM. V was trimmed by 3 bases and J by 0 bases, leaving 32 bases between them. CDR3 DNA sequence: TGTGCCAGCAGTTTTCTTTTGTGGGGGACTTCGTCGGGGAGGAGGTACCAAGAGACCCAGTACTTC. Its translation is CASSFLLWGTSSGRRYQETQYF.

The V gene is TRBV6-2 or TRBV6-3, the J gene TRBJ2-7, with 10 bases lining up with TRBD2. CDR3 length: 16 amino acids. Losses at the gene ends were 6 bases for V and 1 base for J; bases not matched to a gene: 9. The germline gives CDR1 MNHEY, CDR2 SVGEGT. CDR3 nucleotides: TGTGCCAGCAGCAAGAAAGCGGGGGGGCTGTCCTACGAGCAGTACTTC. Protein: CASSKKAGGLSYEQYF.

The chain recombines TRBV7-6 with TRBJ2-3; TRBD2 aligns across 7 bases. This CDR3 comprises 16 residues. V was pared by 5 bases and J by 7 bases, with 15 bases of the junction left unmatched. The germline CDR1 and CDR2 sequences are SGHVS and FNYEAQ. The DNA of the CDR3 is TGTGCCAGCAGCCCAGAAGGAGCGGGGTTTATGAATACGCAGTATTTT. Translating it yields CASSPEGAGFMNTQYF.